Reported below is one T cell receptor beta chain. The record originates from a study of blood T cell repertoires in COVID-19. Turning to the study itself: Sites across the United States, Italy and Spain contributed samples from acute and convalescent COVID-19. PBMCs, B-cell-depleted T cells, or T cells were the source of the cDNA or gDNA that made up the material.

The CDR3 length is 15 residues. Germline CDR1 reads SGHVS; CDR2 reads FQNEAQ. Trimming pared 4 bases from V and 2 bases from J, leaving 15 bases between. Authors' analysis steps: Scientists estimated how many nucleated cells there were by amplifying reference gene primers. Method: immunoSEQ multiplex PCR; TCRdb's copy keeps in-frame clones and lacks some. The V and J calls and clone size come from that table; D and trimming were worked out from the DNA. In the table there are under 150,000 clones, around 84% of which are singletons. This sequence was found in a man in his forties with acute or convalescent COVID-19. The chain has TRBV7-8 and TRBJ2-7; D perhaps matches TRBD2 (6 bases). The sample comprised peripheral blood. In nucleotides, the CDR3 is TGTGCCAGCAGCTCCCTCGGCGGGGCTGCCTACGAGCAGTACTTC. It translates to CASSSLGGAAYEQYF.